The T cell receptor beta chain described here comes from a study of cytomegalovirus exposure and HLA in healthy donors. V lost 5 bases to trimming and J lost 5 bases, with 12 bases between them. The CDR3 loop spans 13 amino acids. Germline CDR1 reads SGHVS; CDR2 reads FNYEAQ. 13 Jbeta primers and 60 Vbeta primers were used for the PCR. Assay: immunoSEQ multiplex PCR; the TCRdb copy retains only in-frame clones and omits some. The sample includes under 150,000 clones, around 79% of them seen just once. The chain links TRBV7-6 to TRBJ1-1; D might be TRBD1 (5 bases). Input material: PBMCs. This sequence originates from a woman aged 30 to 39 in good health and CMV-seronegative. For the CDR3, the DNA is TGTGCCAGCAGCCAGACAGTGGGAACTGAAGCTTTCTTT. It specifies CASSQTVGTEAFF.